The rows below give T cell receptor beta chains drawn from one sample of a study of identical twins. Using its own MiXCR run on the 5' RACE reads, TCRdb lists one record per CDR3 protein. Of some 790,000 distinct CDR3 sequences listed, about 20% were seen once; the top ten hold 13%. These data also featured in a second study, about T cells expressing NK-cell markers.

Sequencing was performed on PBMCs. The receptors shown here come from a woman between 18 and 29 years old in good health. CDR3s include the opening cysteine and the closing phenylalanine or tryptophan. The order of the fields is clone size, V gene, J gene, D gene, CDR3 protein, CDR3 DNA. The D gene is left open where the match is weak. Clone size appears in some rows only: once, few, many, or a class for an expanded clone.

many	TRBV18	TRBJ2-5	TRBD2	CASSAGVRQETQYF	TGTGCCAGCTCAGCGGGAGTACGCCAAGAGACCCAGTACTTC
few	TRBV3-1	TRBJ2-3	-	CASSQDLRLSQYF	TGTGCCAGCAGCCAAGATTTGAGACTATCGCAGTATTTT
few	TRBV12-3/TRBV12-4	TRBJ1-2	TRBD1	CASSLSDRAGGYTF	TGTGCCAGCAGTCTGTCCGACAGGGCGGGTGGCTACACCTTC
few	TRBV29-1	TRBJ2-1	-	CSVEDREHSYNEQFF	TGCAGCGTTGAAGATCGGGAACATTCCTACAATGAGCAGTTCTTC
few	TRBV29-1	TRBJ2-1	TRBD2	CSVGVLAGRSYNEQFF	TGCAGCGTTGGGGTCTTAGCGGGACGCTCCTACAATGAGCAGTTCTTC
-	TRBV3-1	TRBJ2-2	-	CASSQGGAGELFF	TGTGCCAGCAGCCAGGGAGGCGCCGGGGAGCTGTTTTTT
few	TRBV19	TRBJ1-1	-	CASSKGINTEAFF	TGTGCCAGTAGTAAGGGGATTAACACTGAAGCTTTCTTT
few	TRBV6-1	TRBJ1-5	-	CASSVRDNQPQHF	TGTGCCAGCAGTGTAAGGGACAATCAGCCCCAGCATTTT
-	TRBV25-1	TRBJ2-7	-	CASSPRHSSYEQYF	TGTGCCAGCAGTCCTCGGCATTCGTCCTACGAGCAGTACTTC
few	TRBV20-1	TRBJ1-2	-	CSASSSETGGYTF	TGCAGTGCTAGTTCGTCCGAAACTGGAGGCTACACCTTC
few	TRBV12-3/TRBV12-4	TRBJ2-4	TRBD1	CASSRQGALAKNIQYF	TGTGCCAGCAGTCGACAGGGGGCCCTAGCCAAAAACATTCAGTACTTC
many	TRBV5-1	TRBJ2-5	-	CASSFSGTGPGETQYF	TGCGCCAGCAGCTTTTCCGGGACTGGGCCTGGAGAGACCCAGTACTTC
few	TRBV18	TRBJ2-1	TRBD2	CASSTRSSGSRNEQFF	TGTGCCAGCTCTACCCGCTCTAGCGGGAGCAGAAATGAGCAGTTCTTC
-	TRBV5-1	TRBJ1-1	-	CASSRRPANTEAFF	TGCGCCAGCAGCCGAAGGCCGGCAAACACTGAAGCTTTCTTT
many	TRBV20-1	TRBJ2-7	-	CSALDRDKSYEQYF	TGCAGTGCTCTCGACCGGGACAAATCCTACGAGCAGTACTTC
-	TRBV12-3/TRBV12-4	TRBJ1-3	-	CASSYSGNTIYF	TGTGCCAGCAGCTACAGTGGGAACACCATATATTTT
-	TRBV5-1	TRBJ2-7	TRBD1	CASGPGGASDEQYF	TGCGCCAGCGGACCAGGGGGCGCTTCGGACGAGCAGTACTTC
-	TRBV11-2	TRBJ2-5	-	CASSSSLQETQYF	TGTGCCAGCAGCTCGAGTCTCCAAGAGACCCAGTACTTC
-	TRBV4-1	TRBJ2-3	-	CASSQESGPPQYF	TGCGCCAGCAGCCAAGAATCAGGACCACCCCAGTATTTT
-	TRBV6-2/TRBV6-3	TRBJ2-1	TRBD2	CASSYSGLAGIYNEQFF	TGTGCCAGCAGTTACTCGGGACTAGCGGGCATCTACAATGAGCAGTTCTTC
-	TRBV7-2	TRBJ1-6	-	CASSFRAGGSYNSPLHF	TGTGCCAGCAGCTTTCGGGCCGGGGGCTCCTATAATTCACCCCTCCACTTT
many	TRBV12-3/TRBV12-4	TRBJ2-5	-	CASSKVPIRETQYF	TGTGCCAGCAGCAAGGTCCCGATTAGAGAGACCCAGTACTTC
once	TRBV4-3	TRBJ2-2	-	CASSQVISYTGELFF	TGCGCCAGCAGCCAAGTGATTAGCTACACCGGGGAGCTGTTTTTT
-	TRBV7-9	TRBJ2-2	TRBD1	CASSRDRGIHGELFF	TGTGCCAGCAGCCGGGACAGGGGTATCCACGGGGAGCTGTTTTTT
-	TRBV5-5	TRBJ1-4	TRBD1	CASSFQQGVSEKLFF	TGTGCCAGCAGCTTCCAACAGGGGGTTAGCGAAAAACTGTTTTTT
-	TRBV12-3/TRBV12-4	TRBJ1-3	-	CASSLAPGNTIYF	TGTGCCAGCTCCCTTGCCCCTGGAAACACCATATATTTT
-	TRBV6-1	TRBJ2-7	-	CASRLHPDHEQYF	TGTGCCAGCAGACTACATCCGGACCACGAGCAGTACTTC
few	TRBV12-3/TRBV12-4	TRBJ2-4	TRBD2	CASRMGGDLYIQYF	TGTGCCAGCAGAATGGGAGGGGATTTATACATTCAGTACTTC
few	TRBV6-5	TRBJ2-3	TRBD2	CASSYGTSGDTQYF	TGTGCCAGCAGTTATGGGACTAGCGGAGATACGCAGTATTTT
-	TRBV6-5	TRBJ1-6	-	CASSVLVGGNSPLHF	TGTGCCAGCAGTGTACTGGTGGGAGGGAATTCACCCCTCCACTTT
-	TRBV7-3	TRBJ2-1	-	CATSGLTTQVSYNEQFF	TGTGCCACCAGCGGGCTCACGACACAGGTGTCCTACAATGAGCAGTTCTTC
many	TRBV7-3	TRBJ1-1	-	CASSFSGRASEAFF	TGTGCCAGCAGCTTTTCCGGCAGGGCGTCTGAAGCTTTCTTT
few	TRBV20-1	TRBJ2-3	TRBD2	CSASAGGRTDTQYF	TGCAGTGCTAGTGCGGGAGGGAGGACAGATACGCAGTATTTT
-	TRBV9	TRBJ2-5	TRBD2	CASSRGGASTETQYF	TGTGCCAGCAGCCGGGGGGGAGCCAGCACGGAGACCCAGTACTTC
-	TRBV6-1	TRBJ2-4	TRBD2	CASSQRTSGDRNIQYF	TGTGCCAGCAGTCAACGGACTAGCGGGGACAGGAACATTCAGTACTTC
few	TRBV5-1	TRBJ2-7	TRBD1	CASSKGQGNYEQYF	TGCGCCAGCAGCAAGGGACAGGGAAACTACGAGCAGTACTTC
few	TRBV6-1	TRBJ1-2	-	CASSRTRMDFYGYTF	TGTGCCAGCAGTAGAACTCGGATGGATTTCTATGGCTACACCTTC
-	TRBV12-3/TRBV12-4	TRBJ2-3	TRBD2	CASSVRGDTQYF	TGTGCCAGCAGTGTGCGGGGGGATACGCAGTATTTT
-	TRBV5-1	TRBJ1-5	-	CASSLSADQPQHF	TGCGCCAGCAGCTTATCGGCGGATCAGCCCCAGCATTTT
-	TRBV10-3	TRBJ2-1	TRBD2	CAISAGTTVNEQFF	TGTGCCATCAGTGCCGGGACTACTGTCAATGAGCAGTTCTTC
few	TRBV5-1	TRBJ2-2	-	CASSSSGQSTGELFF	TGCGCCAGCTCCTCCTCGGGACAAAGCACCGGGGAGCTGTTTTTT
few	TRBV5-1	TRBJ1-1	-	CASTFGDPGTEAFF	TGCGCCAGCACTTTTGGGGATCCGGGCACTGAAGCTTTCTTT
-	TRBV5-4	TRBJ1-5	-	CASRSSPDSNQPQHF	TGTGCCAGCCGCAGCAGCCCCGACAGCAATCAGCCCCAGCATTTT
few	TRBV7-2	TRBJ2-7	TRBD2	CASSKTSGGAYEQYF	TGTGCCAGCAGCAAAACTAGCGGGGGGGCCTACGAGCAGTACTTC
-	TRBV15	TRBJ2-7	TRBD2	CATSIGTSGTYEQYF	TGTGCCACCAGCATAGGGACTAGCGGGACCTACGAGCAGTACTTC
few	TRBV12-3/TRBV12-4	TRBJ2-3	TRBD1	CASSPHRGPSTDTQYF	TGTGCCAGCAGTCCCCACAGGGGGCCGAGCACAGATACGCAGTATTTT
-	TRBV7-2	TRBJ2-7	-	CASSLRGTGYEQYF	TGTGCCAGCAGCTTACGAGGGACGGGCTACGAGCAGTACTTC